This is a list of T cell receptor beta chains from one sample in a study of CD8 T cells in Susac syndrome. MiXCR, run by TCRdb on the immunoSEQ multiplex PCR reads, gives a single entry per CDR3 protein. The table has some 68,000 distinct CDR3 sequences, roughly 93% seen once. The sample was CD4+ T cells from PBMCs. These receptors were obtained from a human donor with Susac syndrome. Each CDR3 is given with its conserved first and last residue.

cdr3_length,v_call,cdr3_aa
12,TRBV29-1,CSVAEVPYEQYF
14,TRBV6-2/TRBV6-3,CASSYLYHPYGYTF
17,TRBV4-1,CASSQAGRVRGNQPQHF
14,TRBV12-3/TRBV12-4,CASSFGTVGSPLHF
12,TRBV29-1,CSVAGRGDIQYF
12,TRBV20-1,CSATGPSYGYTF
13,TRBV4-3,CASSRDLSQPQHF
16,TRBV14,CASSQGSLQYQETQYF
15,TRBV7-2,CASSLAGDIQETQYF
16,TRBV7-3,CASSFQGGMGSSPLHF
14,TRBV6-4,CASSPMSGANVLTF
15,TRBV12-3/TRBV12-4,CASSLLAGGLDEQFF
15,TRBV5-4,CASSRTSGGRETQYF
16,TRBV23-1,CASSQSQRSGNTEAFF
14,TRBV18,CASSRYRVFYEQYF
13,TRBV20-1,CSAPRQGYNEQFF
13,TRBV9,CASSAPGGPPPIF
14,TRBV7-2,CASRSGVGNSPLHF
15,TRBV14,CASSLSPTPRQTQYF
14,TRBV2,CASSRQGKGYEQYF
15,TRBV21-1,CASSKGQGANTEAFF
13,TRBV10-2,CASSSSGSYEQYF
13,TRBV19,CASQAGNSYEQYF
14,TRBV18,CASSIGARNTEAFF
17,TRBV4-2,CASSQDRGRNSNQPQHF
12,TRBV20-1,CSATLTGTGEYF
14,TRBV20-1,CSANSYRRPYEQYF
15,TRBV28,CASYGADRLNQPQHF
13,TRBV29-1,CSVESQGGEKLFF
15,TRBV7-6,CASSTTRTANTEAFF
14,TRBV5-1,CASSSGGGPDTQYF
15,TRBV5-1,CASSLEAGTLYEQYF
14,TRBV20-1,CSASGGRYTGELFF
13,TRBV18,CASSPGQGYGYTF
14,TRBV5-1,CASSLAGVGSPLHF
14,TRBV3-1,CASSQDLGRRTQYF
15,TRBV20-1,CSARDQRGVGGEQFF